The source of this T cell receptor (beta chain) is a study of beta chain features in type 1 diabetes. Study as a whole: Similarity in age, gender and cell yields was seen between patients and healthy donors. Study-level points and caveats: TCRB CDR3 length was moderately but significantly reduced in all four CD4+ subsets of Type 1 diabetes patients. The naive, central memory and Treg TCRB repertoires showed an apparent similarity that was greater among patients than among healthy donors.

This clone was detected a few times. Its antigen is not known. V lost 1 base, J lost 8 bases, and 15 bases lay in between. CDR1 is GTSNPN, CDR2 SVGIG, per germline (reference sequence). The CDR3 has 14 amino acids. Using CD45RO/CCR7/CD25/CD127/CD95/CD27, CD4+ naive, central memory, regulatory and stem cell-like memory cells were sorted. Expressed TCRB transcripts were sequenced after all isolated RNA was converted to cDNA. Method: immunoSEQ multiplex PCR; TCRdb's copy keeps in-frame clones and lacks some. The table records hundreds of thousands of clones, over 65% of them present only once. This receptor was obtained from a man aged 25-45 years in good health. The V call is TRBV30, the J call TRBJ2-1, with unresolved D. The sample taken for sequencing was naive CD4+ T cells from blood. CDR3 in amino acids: CAWSALARSDEQFF. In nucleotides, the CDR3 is TGTGCCTGGAGTGCCCTTGCGAGGAGCGATGAGCAGTTCTTC. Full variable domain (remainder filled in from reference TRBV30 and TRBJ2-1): SQTIHQWPATLVQPVGSPLSLECTVEGTSNPNLYWYRQAAGRGLQLLFYSVGIGQISSEVPQNLSASRPQDRQFILSSKKLLLSDSGFYLCAWSALARSDEQFFGPGTRLTVL.